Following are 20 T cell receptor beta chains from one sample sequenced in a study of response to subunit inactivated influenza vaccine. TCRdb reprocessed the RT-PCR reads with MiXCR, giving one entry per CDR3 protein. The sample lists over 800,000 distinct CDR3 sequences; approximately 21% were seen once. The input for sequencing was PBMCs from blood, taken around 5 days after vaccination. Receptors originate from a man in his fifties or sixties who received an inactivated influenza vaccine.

CDR3 protein: CASSSTLGQGAWTGELFF. The CDR3 nucleotides are TGTGCCAGCAGTTCGACGCTCGGACAGGGGGCTTGGACCGGGGAGCTGTTTTTT. This sequence joins TRBV6-5 and TRBJ2-2; 11 nucleotides line up with TRBD1. With V trimmed by 4 bases and J by 5 bases, 12 bases remained unmatched. Germline loops: CDR1 MNHEY, CDR2 SVGAGI. The CDR3 is made up of 18 amino acids.

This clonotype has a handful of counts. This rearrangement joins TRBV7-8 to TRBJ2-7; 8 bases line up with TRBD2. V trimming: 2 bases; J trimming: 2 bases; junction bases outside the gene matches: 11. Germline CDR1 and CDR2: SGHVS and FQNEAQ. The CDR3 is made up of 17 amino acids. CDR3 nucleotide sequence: TGTGCCAGCAGCTTAAACCCTCGGGAGGGAGCCACCTACGAGCAGTACTTC. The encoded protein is CASSLNPREGATYEQYF. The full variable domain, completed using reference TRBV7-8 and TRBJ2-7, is GAGVSQSPRYKVAKRGQDVALRCDPISGHVSLFWYQQALGQGPEFLTYFQNEAQLDKSGLPSDRFFAERPEGSVSTLKIQRTQQEDSAVYLCASSLNPREGATYEQYFGPGTRLTVT.

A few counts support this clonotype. The CDR3 sequence: CASSPAGIYNSPLHF. The DNA for the CDR3 is TGTGCCAGCAGCCCAGCCGGGATCTATAATTCACCCCTCCACTTT. J is TRBJ1-6 and V is TRBV5-5, with D unresolved. In germline, CDR1 is SGHKS, CDR2 YYEKEE (reference sequence). There are 15 residues in the CDR3. Between the trimmed V and J ends, which lost 4 bases and 3 bases, there was a span of 11 bases.

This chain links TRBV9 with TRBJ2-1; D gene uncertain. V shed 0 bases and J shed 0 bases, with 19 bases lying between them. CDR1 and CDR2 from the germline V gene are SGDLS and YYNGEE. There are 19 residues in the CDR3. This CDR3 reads CASSVVVDRVGSSYNEQFF. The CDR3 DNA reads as TGTGCCAGCAGCGTAGTGGTGGATCGGGTCGGTTCCTCCTACAATGAGCAGTTCTTC.

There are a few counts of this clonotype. The CDR3 DNA is TGCGCCAGCAGCTACGGTCCGAGCCGCTACAATGAGCAGTTCTTC. Protein: CASSYGPSRYNEQFF. V usage is TRBV4-1 and J usage is TRBJ2-1; D remains unclear. This CDR3 comprises 15 residues. The V end lost 5 bases, the J end lost 3 bases, and 14 bases lay between the germline ends. Per germline, CDR1 MGHRA and CDR2 YSYEKL.

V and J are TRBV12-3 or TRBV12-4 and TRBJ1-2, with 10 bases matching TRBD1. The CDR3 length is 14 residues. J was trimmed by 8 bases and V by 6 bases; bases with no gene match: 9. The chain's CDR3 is CASRPTGGNSGYTF. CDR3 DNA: TGTGCCAGCAGACCGACAGGGGGCAACTCGGGCTACACCTTC.

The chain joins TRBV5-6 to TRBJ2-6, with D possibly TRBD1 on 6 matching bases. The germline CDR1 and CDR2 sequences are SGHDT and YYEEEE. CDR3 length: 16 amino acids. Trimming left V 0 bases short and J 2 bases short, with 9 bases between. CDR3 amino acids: CASSLERQAGANVLTF. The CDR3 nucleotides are TGTGCCAGCAGCTTGGAAAGACAGGCTGGGGCCAACGTCCTGACTTTC.

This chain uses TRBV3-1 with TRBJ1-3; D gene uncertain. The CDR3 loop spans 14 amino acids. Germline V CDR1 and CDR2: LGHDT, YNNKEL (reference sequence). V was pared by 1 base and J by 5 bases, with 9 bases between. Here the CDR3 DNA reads TGTGCCAGCAGCCAAGGGACGAACCGAAACACCATATATTTT. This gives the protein CASSQGTNRNTIYF.

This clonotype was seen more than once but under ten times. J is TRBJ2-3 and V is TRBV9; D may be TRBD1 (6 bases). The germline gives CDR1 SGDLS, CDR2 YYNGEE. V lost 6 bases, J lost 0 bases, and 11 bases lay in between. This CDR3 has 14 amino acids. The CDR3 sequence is CASNRARSTDTQYF. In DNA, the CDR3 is TGTGCCAGCAACAGGGCTAGAAGCACAGATACGCAGTATTTT.

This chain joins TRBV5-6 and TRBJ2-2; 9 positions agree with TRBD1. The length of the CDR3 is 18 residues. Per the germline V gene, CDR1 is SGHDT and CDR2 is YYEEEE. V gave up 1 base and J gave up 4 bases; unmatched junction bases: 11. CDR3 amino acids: CASSLYRGGQGVTGELFF. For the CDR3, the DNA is TGTGCCAGCAGCTTGTATCGCGGGGGACAGGGTGTCACCGGGGAGCTGTTTTTT.

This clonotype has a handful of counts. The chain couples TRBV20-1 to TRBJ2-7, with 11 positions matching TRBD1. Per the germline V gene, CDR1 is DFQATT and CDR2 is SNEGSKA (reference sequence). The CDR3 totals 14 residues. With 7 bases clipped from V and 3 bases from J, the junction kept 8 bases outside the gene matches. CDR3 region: CSVPLGTGGYEQYF. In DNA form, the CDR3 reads TGCAGTGTTCCCCTCGGGACAGGGGGCTACGAGCAGTACTTC.

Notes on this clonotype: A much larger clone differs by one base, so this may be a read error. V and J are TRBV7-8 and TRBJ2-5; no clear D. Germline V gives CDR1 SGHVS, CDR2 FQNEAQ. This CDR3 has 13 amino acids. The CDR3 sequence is CASSLVTLETKYF. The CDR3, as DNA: TGTGCCAGCAGCTTAGTTACCTTGGAGACCAAGTACTTC.

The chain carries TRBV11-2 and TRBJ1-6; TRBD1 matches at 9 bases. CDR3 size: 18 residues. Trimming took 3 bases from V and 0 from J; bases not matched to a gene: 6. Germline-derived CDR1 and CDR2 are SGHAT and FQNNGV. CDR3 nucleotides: TGTGCCAGCAGCTTCTCCGGGACAGGGTTCTCCTATAATTCACCCCTCCACTTT. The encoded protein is CASSFSGTGFSYNSPLHF. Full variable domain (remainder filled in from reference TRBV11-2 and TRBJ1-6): EAGVAQSPRYKIIEKRQSVAFWCNPISGHATLYWYQQILGQGPKLLIQFQNNGVVDDSQLPKDRFSAERLKGVDSTLKIQPAKLEDSAVYLCASSFSGTGFSYNSPLHFGNGTRLTVT.

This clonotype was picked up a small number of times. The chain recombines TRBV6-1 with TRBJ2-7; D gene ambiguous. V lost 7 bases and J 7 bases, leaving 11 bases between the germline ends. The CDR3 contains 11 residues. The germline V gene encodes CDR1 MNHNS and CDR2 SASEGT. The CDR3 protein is CASIGWDEQYF. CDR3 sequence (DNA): TGTGCCAGCATCGGATGGGATGAGCAGTACTTC.

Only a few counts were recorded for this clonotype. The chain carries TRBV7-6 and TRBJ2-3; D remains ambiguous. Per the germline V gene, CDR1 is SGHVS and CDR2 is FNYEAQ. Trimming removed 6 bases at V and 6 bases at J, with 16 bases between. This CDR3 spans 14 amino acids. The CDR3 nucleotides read TGTGCCAGCAGTTCCCCCAGCGAAAGGGATACGCAGTATTTT. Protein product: CASSSPSERDTQYF.

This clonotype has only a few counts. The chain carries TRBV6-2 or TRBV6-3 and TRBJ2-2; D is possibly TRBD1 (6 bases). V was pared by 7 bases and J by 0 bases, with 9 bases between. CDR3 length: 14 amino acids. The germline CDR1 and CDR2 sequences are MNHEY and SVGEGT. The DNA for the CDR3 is TGTGCCAGCAACGGACAGCCGAACACCGGGGAGCTGTTTTTT. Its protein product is CASNGQPNTGELFF.

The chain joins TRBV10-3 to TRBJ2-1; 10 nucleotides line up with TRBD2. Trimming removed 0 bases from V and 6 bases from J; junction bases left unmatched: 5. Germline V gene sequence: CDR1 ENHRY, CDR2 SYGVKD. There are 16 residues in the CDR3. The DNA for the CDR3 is TGTGCCATCAGTGAGTCGGCAAGCGGGAGGGCCAATGAGCAGTTCTTC. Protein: CAISESASGRANEQFF.

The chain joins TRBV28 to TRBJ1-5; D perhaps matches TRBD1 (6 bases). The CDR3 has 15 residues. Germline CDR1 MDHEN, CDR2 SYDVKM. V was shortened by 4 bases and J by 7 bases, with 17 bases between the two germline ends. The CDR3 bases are TGTGCCAGCAGTTGGGTAGGGGGAGAGGGGCAGCCCCAGCATTTT. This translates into CASSWVGGEGQPQHF.

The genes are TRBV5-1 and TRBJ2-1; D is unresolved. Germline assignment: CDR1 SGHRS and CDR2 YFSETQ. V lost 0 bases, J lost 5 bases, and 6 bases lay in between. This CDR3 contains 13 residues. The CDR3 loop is CASSLEGNNEQFF. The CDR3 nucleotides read TGCGCCAGCAGCTTGGAGGGCAACAATGAGCAGTTCTTC.

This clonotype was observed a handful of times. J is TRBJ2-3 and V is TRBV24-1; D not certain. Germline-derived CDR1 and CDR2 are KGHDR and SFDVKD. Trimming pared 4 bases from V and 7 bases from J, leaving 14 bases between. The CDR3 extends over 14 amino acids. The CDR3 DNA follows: TGTGCCACCAGTGAACCCGGCGGACCCAATACGCAGTATTTT. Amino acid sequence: CATSEPGGPNTQYF.